The entry below describes one TCR beta chain. These data belong to a study of blood T cell repertoires in COVID-19. At the level of the study: Acute and convalescent COVID-19 specimens originated in the United States, Italy and Spain. T cells, B-cell-depleted T cells, or PBMCs supplied cDNA or gDNA.

The CDR3 has 14 amino acids. Trimming pared 6 bases from V and 1 base from J, leaving 13 bases between. Germline values: CDR1 SGHTS, CDR2 YDEGEE. Authors' data handling: Quantification of nucleated cells was approximated via reference gene primer amplification. Repertoires were generated with immunoSEQ multiplex PCR, while TCRdb's copy carries only in-frame clones and drops some. The D gene and trimming were derived from the DNA, and the V and J assignments and clone size from that table. The sample yields tens of thousands of clones, 65% to 80% seen once. The J gene is TRBJ1-1, the V gene TRBV5-8; possible D gene TRBD1, 6 bases. The receptor was derived from a human donor with active or convalescent COVID-19. The donor label of this sample is uncertain. The sequencing input was peripheral blood. The chain's CDR3 is CASTYLGGNTEAFF. CDR3 coding DNA: TGTGCCAGCACCTACTTAGGGGGGAACACTGAAGCTTTCTTT.